A selection of T cell receptor beta chains follows, all from one sample in a study of beta chain features in type 1 diabetes. The data were produced by immunoSEQ multiplex PCR, yet TCRdb's version contains in-frame clones alone and is incomplete. The sample has under 900,000 clones; about a sixth are singletons. Sequencing was performed on naive CD4+ T cells from blood. The source is a woman between 18 and 30 years old in good health. Each CDR3 is given with its conserved first and last residue. Fields, in order: V gene, J gene, clone size, D gene, CDR3 DNA, CDR3 protein. The D gene is left open where the match is weak. Clone size is stated in some rows and not others, as once, few, many or a class when expanded.

v_call: TRBV5-4
j_call: TRBJ2-3
clone_size: .
d_call: .
cdr3_nt: TGTGCCAGCAGCTTGGCCGGTCGGCTAGATACGCAGTATTTT
cdr3_aa: CASSLAGRLDTQYF

v_call: TRBV4-2
j_call: TRBJ2-7
clone_size: few
d_call: .
cdr3_nt: TGTGCCAGCAGCCAAAATTTGGTAGCGGCCCCGCGCGAGCAGTACTTC
cdr3_aa: CASSQNLVAAPREQYF

v_call: TRBV2
j_call: TRBJ2-1
clone_size: .
d_call: TRBD1
cdr3_nt: TGTGCCAGCAGCAATGGACAGGGCAATGAGCAGTTCTTC
cdr3_aa: CASSNGQGNEQFF

v_call: TRBV5-1
j_call: TRBJ2-1
clone_size: few
d_call: TRBD2
cdr3_nt: TGCGCCAGCAGCGTTAGCGGGGGGGACAATGAGCAGTTCTTC
cdr3_aa: CASSVSGGDNEQFF

v_call: TRBV7-9
j_call: TRBJ1-1
clone_size: few
d_call: .
cdr3_nt: TGTGCCAGCAGCTTAGATCAAAGTCGGGCTGAAGCTTTCTTT
cdr3_aa: CASSLDQSRAEAFF

v_call: TRBV7-9
j_call: TRBJ1-5
clone_size: few
d_call: .
cdr3_nt: TGTGCCAGCAGCTTGGGGGATCAGCCCCAGCATTTT
cdr3_aa: CASSLGDQPQHF

v_call: TRBV19
j_call: TRBJ2-1
clone_size: few
d_call: .
cdr3_nt: TGTGCCAGTAGTATCAAACAGGGTTTAAAGCCAAATGAGCAGTTCTTC
cdr3_aa: CASSIKQGLKPNEQFF

v_call: TRBV18
j_call: TRBJ1-1
clone_size: .
d_call: .
cdr3_nt: TGTGCCAGCTCACATAGTAACACTGAAGCTTTCTTT
cdr3_aa: CASSHSNTEAFF

v_call: TRBV5-4
j_call: TRBJ2-5
clone_size: .
d_call: TRBD1
cdr3_nt: TGTGCCAGCAGCCACAGGGGGCGCGGGGAGACCCAGTACTTC
cdr3_aa: CASSHRGRGETQYF

v_call: TRBV7-9
j_call: TRBJ2-1
clone_size: few
d_call: .
cdr3_nt: TGTGCCAGCGACGACACGCCACTCAATAACAATGAGCAGTTCTTC
cdr3_aa: CASDDTPLNNNEQFF

v_call: TRBV6-5
j_call: TRBJ2-7
clone_size: .
d_call: .
cdr3_nt: TGTGCCAGCAGAGGTAGCAGACGGGGCCGCGAGCAGTACTTC
cdr3_aa: CASRGSRRGREQYF

v_call: TRBV11-2
j_call: TRBJ2-1
clone_size: few
d_call: .
cdr3_nt: TGTGCCAGCAGCTTAGGGGCTAGCTTCAATGAGCAGTTCTTC
cdr3_aa: CASSLGASFNEQFF

v_call: TRBV7-9
j_call: TRBJ2-5
clone_size: .
d_call: .
cdr3_nt: TGTGCCAGCAGCTCCAACCCCCAGGAGACCCAGTACTTC
cdr3_aa: CASSSNPQETQYF

v_call: TRBV7-2
j_call: TRBJ1-5
clone_size: few
d_call: .
cdr3_nt: TGTGCCAGCAGCTTCCAGGCAGAATATCAGCCCCAGCATTTT
cdr3_aa: CASSFQAEYQPQHF

v_call: TRBV9
j_call: TRBJ1-1
clone_size: .
d_call: .
cdr3_nt: TGTGCCAGCAGCACCGCCCCGGGACCGAACACTGAAGCTTTCTTT
cdr3_aa: CASSTAPGPNTEAFF

v_call: TRBV2
j_call: TRBJ1-5
clone_size: few
d_call: .
cdr3_nt: TGTGCCAGCAGTGAAGCGGGAGTCGGCAATCAGCCCCAGCATTTT
cdr3_aa: CASSEAGVGNQPQHF

v_call: TRBV7-9
j_call: TRBJ2-5
clone_size: .
d_call: TRBD2
cdr3_nt: TGTGCCAGCAGTTCTCTAGCGGGAGTCTCTTGGACCCAGTACTTC
cdr3_aa: CASSSLAGVSWTQYF

v_call: TRBV6-5
j_call: TRBJ1-5
clone_size: .
d_call: .
cdr3_nt: TGTGCCAGCAGTTACTCGAGGGACATTTATCAGCCCCAGCATTTT
cdr3_aa: CASSYSRDIYQPQHF

v_call: TRBV6-6
j_call: TRBJ2-4
clone_size: .
d_call: TRBD1
cdr3_nt: TGTGCCAGCAGTTACGTGGCAGGGGGAAGTGACATTCAGTACTTC
cdr3_aa: CASSYVAGGSDIQYF

v_call: TRBV5-6
j_call: TRBJ2-6
clone_size: .
d_call: TRBD2
cdr3_nt: TGTGCCAGCAAGCTCGAACGCGGGGGTTCTGGGGCCAACGTCCTGACTTTC
cdr3_aa: CASKLERGGSGANVLTF

v_call: TRBV19
j_call: TRBJ2-3
clone_size: .
d_call: TRBD2
cdr3_nt: TGTGCCAGTTCCGGGACTAGCGGGTCCTACACAGATACGCAGTATTTT
cdr3_aa: CASSGTSGSYTDTQYF

v_call: TRBV13
j_call: TRBJ2-1
clone_size: few
d_call: .
cdr3_nt: TGTTCACGTCCGAGAAGCTCCTACAATGAGCAGTTCTTC
cdr3_aa: CSRPRSSYNEQFF

v_call: TRBV29-1
j_call: TRBJ2-5
clone_size: few
d_call: .
cdr3_nt: TGCAGCGTTGCCGGGAGCCAGGAGACCCAGTACTTC
cdr3_aa: CSVAGSQETQYF

v_call: TRBV27
j_call: TRBJ2-1
clone_size: few
d_call: TRBD2
cdr3_nt: TGTGCCAGCAGTTCCGAACTAGCGGGAGAGCAGTTCTTC
cdr3_aa: CASSSELAGEQFF

v_call: TRBV19
j_call: TRBJ1-5
clone_size: .
d_call: .
cdr3_nt: TGTGCCAGTAGTATCCAGGAAAATCAGCCCCAGCATTTT
cdr3_aa: CASSIQENQPQHF

v_call: TRBV28
j_call: TRBJ2-2
clone_size: few
d_call: .
cdr3_nt: TGTGCCAGCAGTTTGGGGCAGGCGGGCGGGGAGCTGTTTTTT
cdr3_aa: CASSLGQAGGELFF

v_call: TRBV12-5
j_call: TRBJ1-2
clone_size: .
d_call: .
cdr3_nt: TGTGCTAGTGGGACAGGCTCTAACTATGGCTACACCTTC
cdr3_aa: CASGTGSNYGYTF

v_call: TRBV19
j_call: TRBJ1-4
clone_size: .
d_call: .
cdr3_nt: TGTGCCAGTAAGAGAGAGGGAGTAACTAATGAAAAACTGTTTTTT
cdr3_aa: CASKREGVTNEKLFF

v_call: TRBV2
j_call: TRBJ2-5
clone_size: .
d_call: TRBD2
cdr3_nt: TGTGCCAGCAGGCCCCACGGGAGGGGAGGGGAGACCCAGTACTTC
cdr3_aa: CASRPHGRGGETQYF

v_call: TRBV7-6
j_call: TRBJ2-2
clone_size: few
d_call: .
cdr3_nt: TGTGCCAGCAGCGCCAGAGCCGGGGAGCTGTTTTTT
cdr3_aa: CASSARAGELFF

v_call: TRBV9
j_call: TRBJ2-3
clone_size: few
d_call: .
cdr3_nt: TGTGCCAGCAGCACACAAGCTAAAATATCAGATACGCAGTATTTT
cdr3_aa: CASSTQAKISDTQYF

v_call: TRBV11-2
j_call: TRBJ2-1
clone_size: .
d_call: TRBD1
cdr3_nt: TGTGCCAGCAGCTTAGCCGGGACAGCTGGCTTCTTC
cdr3_aa: CASSLAGTAGFF

v_call: TRBV6-5
j_call: TRBJ2-5
clone_size: .
d_call: TRBD2
cdr3_nt: TGTGCCAGCACCTCGGGGGGAGAAGAGACCCAGTACTTC
cdr3_aa: CASTSGGEETQYF

v_call: TRBV2
j_call: TRBJ2-5
clone_size: few
d_call: .
cdr3_nt: TGTGCCAGCATCCGAGAGTGGTCGGGTAGGGAGACCCAGTACTTC
cdr3_aa: CASIREWSGRETQYF

v_call: TRBV10-3
j_call: TRBJ2-1
clone_size: .
d_call: .
cdr3_nt: TGTGCCATCAGTGAGTCGACAATGAAAGGACTGAGCAATGAGCAGTTCTTC
cdr3_aa: CAISESTMKGLSNEQFF

v_call: TRBV27
j_call: TRBJ2-3
clone_size: few
d_call: .
cdr3_nt: TGTGCCAGCAGTTCTCCAGCAAGCACAGATACGCAGTATTTT
cdr3_aa: CASSSPASTDTQYF

v_call: TRBV7-2
j_call: TRBJ1-2
clone_size: few
d_call: .
cdr3_nt: TGTGCCAGCAGCTTAGTAGGTGTTCGGCGTTATGGCTACACCTTC
cdr3_aa: CASSLVGVRRYGYTF

v_call: TRBV18
j_call: TRBJ2-5
clone_size: .
d_call: .
cdr3_nt: TGTGCCAGCTCACAAGGGTCCCAGTTAAGAGAGACCCAGTACTTC
cdr3_aa: CASSQGSQLRETQYF

v_call: TRBV7-2
j_call: TRBJ2-7
clone_size: .
d_call: TRBD2
cdr3_nt: TGTGCCAGCAGCTTAGGGGCTAGCGGGCGTAGTCTGGAGCAGTACTTC
cdr3_aa: CASSLGASGRSLEQYF

v_call: TRBV6-5
j_call: TRBJ2-7
clone_size: .
d_call: TRBD1
cdr3_nt: TGTGCCAGCAGGGTACAGGGGTCCTCCTACGAGCAGTACTTC
cdr3_aa: CASRVQGSSYEQYF

v_call: TRBV5-6
j_call: TRBJ1-1
clone_size: .
d_call: TRBD1
cdr3_nt: TGTGCCAGCAGCTTGGGGGACAGGGATACTGAAGCTTTCTTT
cdr3_aa: CASSLGDRDTEAFF

v_call: TRBV28
j_call: TRBJ2-7
clone_size: few
d_call: TRBD1
cdr3_nt: TGTGCCAGCAACCCGGGACAGGGATACGAGCAGTACTTC
cdr3_aa: CASNPGQGYEQYF

v_call: TRBV5-1
j_call: TRBJ2-5
clone_size: few
d_call: TRBD2
cdr3_nt: TGCGCCAGCAGCGGGGGGACTAGCGCGGAGACCCAGTACTTC
cdr3_aa: CASSGGTSAETQYF

v_call: TRBV19
j_call: TRBJ1-2
clone_size: few
d_call: TRBD1
cdr3_nt: TGTGCCAGTAGTATGGGACAGGCCTATGGCTACACCTTC
cdr3_aa: CASSMGQAYGYTF

v_call: TRBV6-1
j_call: TRBJ2-7
clone_size: .
d_call: .
cdr3_nt: TGTGCCAGCAGTGGCAGGGTATCGAACGAGCAGTACTTC
cdr3_aa: CASSGRVSNEQYF

v_call: TRBV10-3
j_call: TRBJ2-2
clone_size: .
d_call: TRBD1
cdr3_nt: TGTGCCATCAGGACGGACAGGGTCGGAAGCACCGGGGAGCTGTTTTTT
cdr3_aa: CAIRTDRVGSTGELFF

v_call: TRBV7-2
j_call: TRBJ2-7
clone_size: few
d_call: .
cdr3_nt: TGTGCCAGCAGCTTATCGGGGCGCCGATACTACGAGCAGTACTTC
cdr3_aa: CASSLSGRRYYEQYF